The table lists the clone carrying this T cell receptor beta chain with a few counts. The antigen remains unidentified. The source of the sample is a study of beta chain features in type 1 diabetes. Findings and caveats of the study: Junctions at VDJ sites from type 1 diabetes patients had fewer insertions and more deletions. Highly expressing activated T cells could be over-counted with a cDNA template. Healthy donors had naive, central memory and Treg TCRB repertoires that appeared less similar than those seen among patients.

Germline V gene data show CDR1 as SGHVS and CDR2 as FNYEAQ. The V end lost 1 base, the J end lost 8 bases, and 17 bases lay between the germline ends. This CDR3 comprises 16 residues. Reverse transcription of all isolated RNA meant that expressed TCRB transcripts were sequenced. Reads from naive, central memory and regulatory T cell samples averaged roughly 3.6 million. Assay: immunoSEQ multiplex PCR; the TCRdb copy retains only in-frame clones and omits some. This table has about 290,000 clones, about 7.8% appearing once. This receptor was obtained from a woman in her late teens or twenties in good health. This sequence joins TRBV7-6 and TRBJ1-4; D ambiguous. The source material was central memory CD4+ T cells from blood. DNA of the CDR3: TGTGCCAGCAGCTTAGTTTCGGGCTCCAGCGGGGAAAAACTGTTTTTT. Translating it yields CASSLVSGSSGEKLFF.